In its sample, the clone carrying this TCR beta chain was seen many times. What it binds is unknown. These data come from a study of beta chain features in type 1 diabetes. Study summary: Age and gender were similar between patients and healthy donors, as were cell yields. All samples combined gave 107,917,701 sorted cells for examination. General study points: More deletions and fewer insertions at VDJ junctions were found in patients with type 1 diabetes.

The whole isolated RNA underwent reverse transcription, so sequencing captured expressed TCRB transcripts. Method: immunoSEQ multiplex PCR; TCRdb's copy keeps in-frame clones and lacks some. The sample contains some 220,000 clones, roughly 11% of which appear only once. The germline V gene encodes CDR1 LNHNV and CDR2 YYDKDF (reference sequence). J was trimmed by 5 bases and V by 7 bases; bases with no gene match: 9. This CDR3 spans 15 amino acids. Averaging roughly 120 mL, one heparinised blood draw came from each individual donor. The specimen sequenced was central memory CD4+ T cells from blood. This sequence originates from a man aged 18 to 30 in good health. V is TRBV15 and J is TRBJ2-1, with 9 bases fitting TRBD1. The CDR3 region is CATKSGDRDDNEQFF. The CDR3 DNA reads TGTGCCACCAAATCAGGGGACAGGGACGACAATGAGCAGTTCTTC.